A single sample is the source of the 12 T cell receptor beta chains below, sequenced in a study of blood T cell repertoires in COVID-19. Method: immunoSEQ multiplex PCR; TCRdb's copy keeps in-frame clones and lacks some. There are about 210,000 clones in the sample; roughly four fifths occur only once, and over 9.5% lies in the top ten. Sequenced: peripheral blood. The receptors were sampled from a woman in her forties with acute or convalescent COVID-19.

This clone was counted a single time. This chain joins TRBV30 and TRBJ1-5; 8 nucleotides match TRBD1. CDR1 GTSNPN and CDR2 SVGIG come from the germline V gene (reference sequence). Unmatched junction bases numbered 3, after V lost 0 bases and J lost 5 bases. The CDR3 totals 14 residues. The CDR3 loop is CAWSVTRGHQPQHF. CDR3 DNA sequence: TGTGCCTGGAGTGTAACCAGGGGGCATCAGCCCCAGCATTTT.

As regards this clone: The sample carries other DNA sequences with the same CDR3. CDR3 protein: CASSLGLAGGYEQYF. Here the CDR3 DNA reads TGCGCCAGCAGCTTGGGGCTAGCGGGGGGCTACGAGCAGTACTTC. The genes are TRBV5-1 and TRBJ2-7; 11 nucleotides line up with TRBD2. CDR3 length: 15 residues. V was clipped by 0 bases and J by 3 bases; unmatched bases: 2. Germline V gene sequence: CDR1 SGHRS, CDR2 YFSETQ.

The chain carries TRBV14 and TRBJ2-1; D gene ambiguous. The CDR3 length is 15 residues. Germline lookup yields CDR1 SGHDN and CDR2 FVKESK. Trimming took 0 bases from V and 2 from J, leaving 8 bases between them. CDR3 region: CASSQDWAPYNEQFF. DNA of the CDR3: TGTGCCAGCAGCCAAGATTGGGCACCCTACAATGAGCAGTTCTTC.

The chain carries TRBV24-1 and TRBJ2-7; TRBD1 matches 10 bases. The CDR3 covers 15 residues. Looked up from germline, CDR1 is KGHDR and CDR2 is SFDVKD. J was trimmed by 7 bases and V by 4 bases; bases with no gene match: 9. The CDR3 nucleotides read TGTGCCACCAGTGAGGCCGGGACAGGGGTCCATGAGCAGTACTTC. Amino acid sequence: CATSEAGTGVHEQYF.

This chain uses TRBV6-5 with TRBJ1-2; 7 nucleotides match TRBD1. V was clipped by 8 bases and J by 3 bases; unmatched bases: 9. This CDR3 contains 14 residues. Germline values: CDR1 MNHEY, CDR2 SVGAGI. The CDR3: CASWGAGGDYGYTF. CDR3 DNA: TGTGCCAGCTGGGGAGCAGGGGGTGACTATGGCTACACCTTC.

The V and J genes are TRBV14 and TRBJ2-2; D gene unclear. Germline assignment: CDR1 SGHDN and CDR2 FVKESK. The CDR3 runs 14 residues. Between the trimmed V and J ends, which lost 1 base and 1 base, there was a span of 4 bases. The CDR3 DNA sequence: TGTGCCAGCAGCCAAGTCGTGAACACCGGGGAGCTGTTTTTT. This gives the protein CASSQVVNTGELFF. The entire variable domain, with the rest obtained from reference TRBV14 and TRBJ2-2, is as follows: EAGVTQFPSHSVIEKGQTVTLRCDPISGHDNLYWYRRVMGKEIKFLLHFVKESKQDESGMPNNRFLAERTGGTYSTLKVQPAELEDSGVYFCASSQVVNTGELFFGEGSRLTVL.

The rearrangement uses TRBV4-1 and TRBJ2-7; 10 bases map to TRBD2. The CDR3 is made up of 17 amino acids. Germline-derived CDR1 and CDR2 are MGHRA and YSYEKL. J lost 0 bases, V lost 0 bases, and 5 bases had no gene match. The CDR3 DNA is TGCGCCAGCAGCCAAGATGGGCTAGCGGGAGTCTCCTACGAGCAGTACTTC. It is translated as CASSQDGLAGVSYEQYF.

The V gene is TRBV3-1 (or the pseudogene TRBV3-2), the J gene TRBJ2-5, with D maybe TRBD1 (6 bases). The CDR3 consists of 15 residues. Looked up from germline, CDR1 is LGHDT and CDR2 is YNNKEL (reference sequence). V lost 0 bases, J lost 4 bases, and 12 bases lay in between. The CDR3 region has the DNA TGTGCCAGCAGCCAAGAACACAGGGTACGAGAGACCCAGTACTTC. It yields the protein CASSQEHRVRETQYF.

The gene calls are TRBV28 and TRBJ1-2, with a weak D call TRBD1 (6 bases). V lost 5 bases to trimming and J lost 8 bases, with 15 bases between them. This CDR3 has 13 residues. The V gene's germline CDR1 is MDHEN and CDR2 SYDVKM. CDR3 DNA: TGTGCCAGCAGTGGGATGTGGGGGCGAGGCTACACCTTC. Amino acid sequence: CASSGMWGRGYTF.

The chain uses TRBV21-1 and TRBJ1-6; the table names TRBD1, a call not compared with the DNA. TRBV21-1 is an annotated pseudogene. The CDR3 is 16 amino acids. The CDR3 here is CASSKGPGQEYSPLHF. CDR3 sequence (DNA): TGTGCCAGCAGCAAAGGCCCTGGACAGGAGTATTCACCCCTCCACTTT.

As for this clone: At one of its ends the junction is not consistent with the germline gene, which may arise from a read error. The chain has TRBV5-1 and TRBJ2-3; 7 bases are shared with TRBD2. The CDR3 has 15 amino acids. Germline CDR1 is SGHRS and CDR2 is YFSETQ. The CDR3 protein is CASSLEGGITDTQYF. As DNA, the CDR3 is TGCGCCAGTAGCTTAGAGGGAGGGATTACAGATACGCAGTATTTT.

A single count supports this clone. The rearrangement joins TRBV2 to TRBJ1-1, with TRBD1 matching over 9 bases. The CDR3 sequence is 17 residues long. Germline V lookup: CDR1 SNHLY, CDR2 FYNNEI. V was clipped by 2 bases and J by 1 base; unmatched bases: 8. The CDR3 protein is CASSERGTGRRNTEAFF. Here the CDR3 DNA reads TGTGCCAGCAGTGAACGTGGGACAGGGAGAAGGAACACTGAAGCTTTCTTT.